This TCR beta chain was obtained from a study of memory B cells and T cells in multiple sclerosis (dated by TCRdb to about 2018). In the study overall: The study compared the TCR beta repertoires of autoproliferating peripheral T cells with those of brain lesion-infiltrating T cells in multiple sclerosis patients. TCR sequencing involved a couple of multiple sclerosis patients from whom brain lesions at autopsy or brain-infiltrating cells from biopsy were available.

Genomic DNA was extracted, and the immunoSEQ Platform was used to amplify TCRbeta CDR3 regions from that DNA. Multiplex PCR, high-throughput sequencing and a vendor bioinformatics pipeline were combined in the immunoSEQ assay. The source study handled its data this way. After discarding non-productive sequences and any CDR3s under 4 amino acids in length, clonotype frequencies were recalculated for each sample. In immunoSEQ Analyzer 2.0, shared clonotypes were identified as identical CDR3 amino acid, V gene and J gene sequences. Repertoire overlap was normalized by dividing shared clonotype counts by the product of both clone-set sizes, with the result scaled by 1000 into arbitrary units. In its TCRdb copy, this immuneACCESS table keeps in-frame sequences only and misses some clones. Where compared with another copy, unresolved V genes explain less than half of these, and the others have no known cause. D and trimming come from the DNA, and the V and J calls and clone size come from that table. Here the sample has roughly 30,000 clones; roughly 83% occur a single time. The top ten hold roughly 2.6% of the sample.

For this clone: It has no known antigen specificity. Base qualities are not provided; no much larger clone lies one nucleotide away.

Per the germline V gene, SGHTA is the CDR1 and FQGNSA is the CDR2. Clipping removes 0 bases from V and 6 bases from J, with 5 as the unmatched junction base count. Including cysteine and phenylalanine, the CDR3 has 15 amino acids. Kept here is only the CDR3 DNA, which spans 45 bases and is read in frame from base 1. After stimulus-free culture of CFSE-labeled PBMCs, the autoproliferating (CFSEdim) and non-proliferating (CFSEhi) T cell fractions were sequenced separately. Altogether, about 5.5x10^7 CFSE-labeled PBMCs were kept in culture for about seven days with no stimulus, after which the replicate wells were combined. Labeling of PBMCs used 0.4 to 0.6 uM CFSE, and the cells were then grown in serum-free AIM-V medium with no exogenous stimuli added. Before use, PBMCs were isolated by Ficoll density gradient centrifugation and cryopreserved. Live 7-AAD-negative cells were sorted on a FACSAria III, washed with PBS, and frozen at -80 degrees C as dry pellets.

The full study reports these points: Because clone-set sizes varied across compartments, the counts of shared clonotypes were affected, making normalization necessary.

Input material: PBMCs from blood kept in culture. This receptor was obtained from a human donor with multiple sclerosis. The chain links TRBV7-2 with TRBJ2-1; TRBD2 aligns with 7 central bases. The sequenced DNA: TGTGCCAGCAGCTTAGCGGTGGGGGGGGTCAATGAGCAGTTCTTC. The encoded protein is CASSLAVGGVNEQFF.